The present T cell receptor (beta chain) was sequenced within a study of technical replicates of blood from several donors. Assay: immunoSEQ multiplex PCR; the TCRdb copy retains only in-frame clones and omits some. The table lists about 9,400 clones, roughly nine tenths of them singletons, with 8% to 9.5% in the top ten. Sequencing was performed on PBMCs. The sequence was obtained from a human donor in good health.

The CDR3 DNA follows: TGCAGCGTGAAGGGACAGGGGAATGAAAAACTGTTTTTT. It yields the protein CSVKGQGNEKLFF. The chain links TRBV29-1 to TRBJ1-4; 10 bases fit TRBD1. With V trimmed by 6 bases and J by 5 bases, 3 bases remained unmatched. The CDR3 has 13 residues. The germline CDR1 and CDR2 sequences are SQVTM and ANQGSEA.